The rows below give T cell receptor beta chains drawn from one sample of a study of OX40 agonist ivuxolimab in advanced cancers. Assay used: immunoSEQ multiplex PCR; TCRdb lists only in-frame clones, some missing. The table lists over 45,000 clones, around 79% of them singletons. Source: CD4+ or CD8+ T cells sorted from blood, taken in a trial of the OX40 agonist ivuxolimab. Source of these receptors: an adult with an advanced solid tumor such as melanoma, head and neck, liver or kidney cancer. The CDR3 runs from the conserved cysteine through the conserved F or W. Each record gives: D gene, V gene, clone size, J gene, CDR3 DNA, CDR3 protein. D genes are given only for firm matches. A row's size may be missing; if present it is once, few, many or a size class.

d_gene: NA; v_gene: TRBV11-1; abundance: once; j_gene: TRBJ2-2; CDR3nt: TGTGCCAGCAGCTTACAACAGGGTTCCGGGGAGCTGTTTTTT; CDR3aa: CASSLQQGSGELFF
d_gene: TRBD1; v_gene: TRBV5-1; abundance: NA; j_gene: TRBJ1-3; CDR3nt: TGCGCCAGCAGCGCCGGACAGGAGAGCTCTGGAAACACCATATATTTT; CDR3aa: CASSAGQESSGNTIYF
d_gene: NA; v_gene: TRBV6-5; abundance: many; j_gene: TRBJ1-2; CDR3nt: TGTGCCAGCAACACCAGGGGTAACTATGGCTACACCTTC; CDR3aa: CASNTRGNYGYTF
d_gene: NA; v_gene: TRBV19; abundance: NA; j_gene: TRBJ1-1; CDR3nt: TGTGCCAGTATAAGAGGGGAACCGAACACTGAAGCTTTCTTT; CDR3aa: CASIRGEPNTEAFF
d_gene: TRBD1; v_gene: TRBV7-8; abundance: NA; j_gene: TRBJ1-1; CDR3nt: TGTGCCAGCAGCCAAATGACAGGGGTGAACACTGAAGCTTTCTTT; CDR3aa: CASSQMTGVNTEAFF
d_gene: NA; v_gene: TRBV5-1; abundance: NA; j_gene: TRBJ1-6; CDR3nt: TGCGCCAGCAGCTTGGAAGGGACCTACTATAATTCACCCCTCCACTTT; CDR3aa: CASSLEGTYYNSPLHF
d_gene: NA; v_gene: TRBV6-6; abundance: NA; j_gene: TRBJ1-5; CDR3nt: TGTGCCAGCAGTTCAGGGGCTCAGCCCCAGCATTTT; CDR3aa: CASSSGAQPQHF
d_gene: TRBD1; v_gene: TRBV7-3; abundance: NA; j_gene: TRBJ2-7; CDR3nt: TGTGCCAGCAGCACGATACAGGGGACCCTCCAGTACTTC; CDR3aa: CASSTIQGTLQYF
d_gene: TRBD2; v_gene: TRBV18; abundance: once; j_gene: TRBJ2-5; CDR3nt: TGTGCCAGCTCACTTAGCGGGAGTGAGGAGACCCAGTACTTC; CDR3aa: CASSLSGSEETQYF
d_gene: TRBD2; v_gene: TRBV12-5; abundance: NA; j_gene: TRBJ2-1; CDR3nt: TGTGCTAGTGGTTTGGATCCCTACTCCCCAATCCTGCGGTCCCCCGGGGGGGAGCAGTTCTTC; CDR3aa: CASGLDPYSPILRSPGGEQFF
d_gene: NA; v_gene: TRBV27; abundance: NA; j_gene: TRBJ1-1; CDR3nt: TGTGCCAGCAGTTCAAGGACAACGAACACTGAAGCTTTCTTT; CDR3aa: CASSSRTTNTEAFF
d_gene: NA; v_gene: TRBV2; abundance: NA; j_gene: TRBJ1-5; CDR3nt: TGTGCCAGCAGTGAACTGACAGACAATCAGCCCCAGCATTTT; CDR3aa: CASSELTDNQPQHF
d_gene: TRBD2; v_gene: TRBV19; abundance: NA; j_gene: TRBJ2-1; CDR3nt: TGTGCCAGTAGTATAGATCAGGCGGGACTAGCGGAATACAATGAGCAGTTCTTC; CDR3aa: CASSIDQAGLAEYNEQFF
d_gene: TRBD1; v_gene: TRBV5-1; abundance: NA; j_gene: TRBJ2-7; CDR3nt: TGCGCCAGCAGCCCTAATACAGGGGTCTACGAGCAGTACTTC; CDR3aa: CASSPNTGVYEQYF
d_gene: TRBD1; v_gene: TRBV18; abundance: NA; j_gene: TRBJ1-4; CDR3nt: TGTGCCAGCTCACAGACCGGGACAGAGAATGAAAAACTGTTTTTT; CDR3aa: CASSQTGTENEKLFF
d_gene: NA; v_gene: TRBV9; abundance: NA; j_gene: TRBJ1-5; CDR3nt: TGTGCCAGCAGCGCCGGGACGGAAGACAATCAGCCCCAGCATTTT; CDR3aa: CASSAGTEDNQPQHF
d_gene: NA; v_gene: TRBV19; abundance: NA; j_gene: TRBJ1-5; CDR3nt: TGTGCCAGTTTTCCCACACACGGGAGCAATCAGCCCCAGCATTTT; CDR3aa: CASFPTHGSNQPQHF
d_gene: NA; v_gene: TRBV11-2; abundance: NA; j_gene: TRBJ2-7; CDR3nt: TGTGCCAGCAGCTTTCGGGACACCTCCTACGAGCAGTACTTC; CDR3aa: CASSFRDTSYEQYF
d_gene: NA; v_gene: TRBV30; abundance: once; j_gene: TRBJ2-7; CDR3nt: TGTGCCTGGAGCGAGCCAGGGCACGAGCAGTACTTC; CDR3aa: CAWSEPGHEQYF
d_gene: TRBD1; v_gene: TRBV6-1; abundance: NA; j_gene: TRBJ1-2; CDR3nt: TGTGCCAGCAGTTCCTCGGACAGGTATTATGGCTACACCTTC; CDR3aa: CASSSSDRYYGYTF
d_gene: TRBD1; v_gene: TRBV18; abundance: few; j_gene: TRBJ2-7; CDR3nt: TGTGCCAGCTCATTCGGACAGGCCTACGAGCAGTACTTC; CDR3aa: CASSFGQAYEQYF
d_gene: TRBD2; v_gene: TRBV19; abundance: NA; j_gene: TRBJ2-7; CDR3nt: TGTGCCAGTAGTACCATAGCGGGAGGCTCCTACGAGCAGTACTTC; CDR3aa: CASSTIAGGSYEQYF
d_gene: TRBD1; v_gene: TRBV6-1; abundance: NA; j_gene: TRBJ1-6; CDR3nt: TGTGCCACGCAGGGGGGCTCCTATAATTCACCCCTCCACTTT; CDR3aa: CATQGGSYNSPLHF
d_gene: NA; v_gene: TRBV6-6; abundance: NA; j_gene: TRBJ1-1; CDR3nt: TGTGCCAGCAGTAAGGGTACGAACACTGAAGCTTTCTTT; CDR3aa: CASSKGTNTEAFF
d_gene: TRBD1; v_gene: TRBV28; abundance: NA; j_gene: TRBJ1-2; CDR3nt: TGTGCCAGCAGTTCTGGGGACAGGGTAGTTTACGGCTACACCTTC; CDR3aa: CASSSGDRVVYGYTF
d_gene: NA; v_gene: TRBV6-1; abundance: NA; j_gene: TRBJ1-5; CDR3nt: TGTGCCAGCAGTGAAGCTTTTGCTCAGCCCCAGCATTTT; CDR3aa: CASSEAFAQPQHF
d_gene: NA; v_gene: TRBV5-1; abundance: NA; j_gene: TRBJ1-2; CDR3nt: TGCGCCAGCAGCCCGGGTTGGGGCGGAGACTATGGCTACACCTTC; CDR3aa: CASSPGWGGDYGYTF
d_gene: TRBD2; v_gene: TRBV28; abundance: NA; j_gene: TRBJ2-7; CDR3nt: TGTGCCAGCAGTTTTCTAGCGGGGGCGTACGAGCAGTACTTC; CDR3aa: CASSFLAGAYEQYF
d_gene: TRBD1; v_gene: TRBV11-3; abundance: NA; j_gene: TRBJ2-2; CDR3nt: TGTGCCAGCAGCTGGACAGGGGTGAGCGGGGAGCTGTTTTTT; CDR3aa: CASSWTGVSGELFF
d_gene: NA; v_gene: TRBV7-2; abundance: NA; j_gene: TRBJ2-2; CDR3nt: TGTGCCAGCAGCTTAATGTGGGGGCTCACCGGGGAGCTGTTTTTT; CDR3aa: CASSLMWGLTGELFF
d_gene: NA; v_gene: TRBV11-3; abundance: NA; j_gene: TRBJ1-1; CDR3nt: TGTGCCAGCAGCCAGGACAGCTTGAACACTGAAGCTTTCTTT; CDR3aa: CASSQDSLNTEAFF
d_gene: TRBD1; v_gene: TRBV6-1; abundance: NA; j_gene: TRBJ1-4; CDR3nt: TGTGCCAGCAGGGTGACAGGGGGGGATGGTGAAAAACTGTTTTTT; CDR3aa: CASRVTGGDGEKLFF
d_gene: TRBD1; v_gene: TRBV28; abundance: NA; j_gene: TRBJ2-2; CDR3nt: TGTGCCAGCAGTCCTGGGACAGGGTTTCGCGGGCAGAACACCGGGGAGCTGTTTTTT; CDR3aa: CASSPGTGFRGQNTGELFF
d_gene: NA; v_gene: TRBV5-4; abundance: once; j_gene: TRBJ2-5; CDR3nt: TGTGCCAGCAGAGGAGGATTGCGAGAGACCCAGTACTTC; CDR3aa: CASRGGLRETQYF
d_gene: TRBD2; v_gene: TRBV11-2; abundance: NA; j_gene: TRBJ2-1; CDR3nt: TGTGCCAGCAGCTCGAGCTTTAGCGGGGGGGCAATCGGGGAGCAGTTCTTC; CDR3aa: CASSSSFSGGAIGEQFF
d_gene: TRBD1; v_gene: TRBV11-2; abundance: NA; j_gene: TRBJ2-7; CDR3nt: TGTGCCAGCAGCTTAGAAGACAGGGCCACCTACGAGCAGTACTTC; CDR3aa: CASSLEDRATYEQYF
d_gene: NA; v_gene: TRBV4-2; abundance: NA; j_gene: TRBJ1-1; CDR3nt: TGTGCCAGCAGCCTAGGAGGGAAGAACACTGAAGCTTTCTTT; CDR3aa: CASSLGGKNTEAFF
d_gene: NA; v_gene: TRBV7-7; abundance: NA; j_gene: TRBJ2-1; CDR3nt: TGTGCTAGCAGCGACCGTTGGACAAGCTCCTACAATGAGCAGTTCTTC; CDR3aa: CASSDRWTSSYNEQFF
d_gene: NA; v_gene: TRBV29-1; abundance: NA; j_gene: TRBJ1-1; CDR3nt: TGCAGCGCCCACCGAAGCACTGAAGCTTTCTTT; CDR3aa: CSAHRSTEAFF
d_gene: NA; v_gene: TRBV9; abundance: NA; j_gene: TRBJ1-4; CDR3nt: TGTGCCAGCAGCCCTCCCTGGGGGCAGGAGAACGATGAAAAACTGTTTTTT; CDR3aa: CASSPPWGQENDEKLFF
d_gene: NA; v_gene: TRBV2; abundance: NA; j_gene: TRBJ1-2; CDR3nt: TGTGCCAGCAGCTTAGATGGCTATGGCTACACCTTC; CDR3aa: CASSLDGYGYTF
d_gene: NA; v_gene: TRBV30; abundance: NA; j_gene: TRBJ1-4; CDR3nt: TGTGCCTGGAGTGTTATGGGGGGTAATGAAAAACTGTTTTTT; CDR3aa: CAWSVMGGNEKLFF
d_gene: TRBD2; v_gene: TRBV5-1; abundance: NA; j_gene: TRBJ2-7; CDR3nt: TGCGCCAGCAGCTTGAGGCTAGCGGAAGTCGTAAGCGAGCAGTACTTC; CDR3aa: CASSLRLAEVVSEQYF
d_gene: NA; v_gene: TRBV7-6; abundance: NA; j_gene: TRBJ1-4; CDR3nt: TGTGCCAGCAGCTTAGCGTACCGTCTCCTCCCTAATGAAAAACTGTTTTTT; CDR3aa: CASSLAYRLLPNEKLFF
d_gene: TRBD1; v_gene: TRBV7-3; abundance: NA; j_gene: TRBJ2-1; CDR3nt: TGTGCCAGCAGCTTAGCTCAGGGGGCCTACAATGAGCAGTTCTTC; CDR3aa: CASSLAQGAYNEQFF
d_gene: NA; v_gene: TRBV5-6; abundance: NA; j_gene: TRBJ1-6; CDR3nt: TGTGCCAGCAGCTTGGTGGGAGACGGTTGGAATTCACCCCTCCACTTT; CDR3aa: CASSLVGDGWNSPLHF
d_gene: NA; v_gene: TRBV14; abundance: NA; j_gene: TRBJ2-5; CDR3nt: TGTGCCAGCAGCCCAACAGCGTCTGTGGAGACCCAGTACTTC; CDR3aa: CASSPTASVETQYF
d_gene: NA; v_gene: TRBV4-1; abundance: NA; j_gene: TRBJ1-2; CDR3nt: TGCGCCAGCAGCCCGTGGGGCAGGGAAATCTATGGCTACACCTTC; CDR3aa: CASSPWGREIYGYTF
d_gene: NA; v_gene: TRBV28; abundance: NA; j_gene: TRBJ2-2; CDR3nt: TGTGCCAGCAGTTTAACAGACGGGGAGCTGTTTTTT; CDR3aa: CASSLTDGELFF
d_gene: NA; v_gene: TRBV18; abundance: few; j_gene: TRBJ1-4; CDR3nt: TGTGCCAGCTCCCCGGGGAGTCTTAATGAAAAACTGTTTTTT; CDR3aa: CASSPGSLNEKLFF
d_gene: TRBD1; v_gene: TRBV19; abundance: NA; j_gene: TRBJ2-6; CDR3nt: TGTGCCAGTAGTGGGGGGGTTCCGGGACAGGGCTCTGGGGCCAACGTCCTGACTTTC; CDR3aa: CASSGGVPGQGSGANVLTF
d_gene: TRBD2; v_gene: TRBV11-2; abundance: NA; j_gene: TRBJ2-1; CDR3nt: TGTGCCAGCAGCTTAGATCTCGGTAGCGGGAGGGCGAATGAGCAGTTCTTC; CDR3aa: CASSLDLGSGRANEQFF
d_gene: TRBD2; v_gene: TRBV19; abundance: few; j_gene: TRBJ2-1; CDR3nt: TGTGCCAGTAGTTACCGGACTAGCGGGAGGGTGAATGAGCAGTTCTTC; CDR3aa: CASSYRTSGRVNEQFF
d_gene: TRBD2; v_gene: TRBV7-2; abundance: once; j_gene: TRBJ2-7; CDR3nt: TGTGCCAGCAGCATTCTAGCGGGGGCCTACGAGCAGTACTTC; CDR3aa: CASSILAGAYEQYF
d_gene: NA; v_gene: TRBV6-5; abundance: NA; j_gene: TRBJ2-1; CDR3nt: TGTGCCAGCAGTTTCGGTCCGGCAGGTATCAATGAGCAGTTCTTC; CDR3aa: CASSFGPAGINEQFF
d_gene: NA; v_gene: TRBV6-6; abundance: NA; j_gene: TRBJ2-2; CDR3nt: TGTGCCAGCCACGGGGGAGTGCGCACCGGGGAGCTGTTTTTT; CDR3aa: CASHGGVRTGELFF
d_gene: TRBD2; v_gene: TRBV2; abundance: NA; j_gene: TRBJ2-1; CDR3nt: TGTGCCAGCAGGGGGCTAGCGGGGTCCTACAATGAGCAGTTCTTC; CDR3aa: CASRGLAGSYNEQFF
d_gene: TRBD1; v_gene: TRBV5-1; abundance: NA; j_gene: TRBJ2-7; CDR3nt: TGCGCCAGCAGCTCGACAGGGGACCGCGAGCAGTACTTC; CDR3aa: CASSSTGDREQYF